This is a list of T cell receptor beta chains from one sample in a study of beta chain features in type 1 diabetes. Measured with immunoSEQ multiplex PCR; TCRdb has only the in-frame clones, and not every one. The sample holds 250,000 to 350,000 clones, over 11% seen once. The sequencing sample was made of naive CD4+ T cells from blood. The receptors come from a man younger than 45 with type 1 diabetes. CDR3s leave out the opening cysteine and the closing phenylalanine or tryptophan.

v_gene: TRBV14
j_gene: TRBJ2-1
CDR3aa: ASSQDSSTAEQF

v_gene: TRBV7-9
j_gene: TRBJ2-1
CDR3aa: ASSSRGSSYNEQF

v_gene: TRBV5-1
j_gene: TRBJ2-4
CDR3aa: ASSLGTGNYIQY

v_gene: TRBV9
j_gene: TRBJ2-2
CDR3aa: ASSVDPNGGNTGELF

v_gene: TRBV30
j_gene: TRBJ1-5
CDR3aa: AWSARDRGNQPQH

v_gene: TRBV5-1
j_gene: TRBJ1-1
CDR3aa: ASSLQPSSGFGTEAF

v_gene: TRBV30
j_gene: TRBJ1-3
CDR3aa: AWTKGVGGNTIY

v_gene: TRBV6-5
j_gene: TRBJ1-1
CDR3aa: ASSIRGGMNTEAF

v_gene: TRBV4-3
j_gene: TRBJ2-5
CDR3aa: ASSQGGPPGLAGIETQY

v_gene: TRBV6-1
j_gene: TRBJ2-7
CDR3aa: ASKRDGPYEQY

v_gene: TRBV30
j_gene: TRBJ2-7
CDR3aa: AWSSGTGLHEQY

v_gene: TRBV29-1
j_gene: TRBJ2-2
CDR3aa: SVEDPYAGELF

v_gene: TRBV15
j_gene: TRBJ2-1
CDR3aa: ATSREAEQF

v_gene: TRBV19
j_gene: TRBJ1-2
CDR3aa: ASSPTYSDNYGYT